The entry below gives a single T cell receptor (beta chain) sequence along with its context. The sample comes from a study of CD8 T cells in Susac syndrome. CD8+ and CD4+ blood T cells underwent TCR beta sequencing. Negative isolation was used for CD8+ and CD4+ T cells, and FACS enrichment was applied to TEMRA cells. RNA, at about 0.45 to 1 ug, was reverse transcribed with random hexamers. Amplification of TCR beta CDR3 by immunoSEQ multiplex PCR spanned 54 Vbeta and 13 Jbeta. In TCRdb, the immunoSEQ multiplex PCR reads were re-called with MiXCR into one record per CDR3 protein. Here the sample spans roughly 70,000 distinct CDR3 sequences, roughly 95% being singletons. The clonotype was recovered from a human donor with multiple sclerosis. Source material: CD4+ T cells from PBMCs.

CDR3 sequence reads: CASSRLPLSTDTQYF. DNA for the CDR3: TGTGCCAGCAGTCGACTACCCCTTAGCACAGATACGCAGTATTTT. The rearrangement joins TRBV7-9 to TRBJ2-3; a weak D match, TRBD2 (5 bases). The CDR3 is 15 residues long. Germline V gene lookup returns CDR1 SEHNR and CDR2 FQNEAQ (reference sequence). Trimming stripped 6 bases from V and 0 bases from J, with 13 bases between.